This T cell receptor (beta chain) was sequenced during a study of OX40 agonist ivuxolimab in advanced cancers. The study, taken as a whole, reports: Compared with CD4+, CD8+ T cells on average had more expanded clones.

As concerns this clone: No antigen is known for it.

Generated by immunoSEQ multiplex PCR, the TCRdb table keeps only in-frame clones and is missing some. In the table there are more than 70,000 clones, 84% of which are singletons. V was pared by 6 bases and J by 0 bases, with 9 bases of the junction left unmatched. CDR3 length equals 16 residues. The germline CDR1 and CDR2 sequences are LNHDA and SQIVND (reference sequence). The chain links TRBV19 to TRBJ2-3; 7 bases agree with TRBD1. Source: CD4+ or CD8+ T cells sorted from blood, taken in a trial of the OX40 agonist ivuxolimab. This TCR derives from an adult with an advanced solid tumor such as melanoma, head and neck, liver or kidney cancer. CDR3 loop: CASSYIQGVSTDTQYF. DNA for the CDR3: TGTGCCAGTAGCTACATCCAGGGGGTAAGCACAGATACGCAGTATTTT. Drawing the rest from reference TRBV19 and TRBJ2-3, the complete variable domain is DGGITQSPKYLFRKEGQNVTLSCEQNLNHDAMYWYRQDPGQGLRLIYYSQIVNDFQKGDIAEGYSVSREKKESFPLTVTSAQKNPTAFYLCASSYIQGVSTDTQYFGPGTRLTVL.